These 9 T cell receptor beta chains were all obtained from the same sample, sequenced in a study of T cells after yellow fever vaccination. TCRdb used MiXCR to reprocess the 5' RACE reads, holding one entry per CDR3 protein. Here the sample spans about 150,000 distinct CDR3 sequences, under 7% being singletons. This specimen was CD4+ T cells sorted from PBMCs, taken 10 days after the yellow fever booster vaccination. The receptors originated from a man aged 25 to 45 who received the YFV17D yellow fever vaccine.

This clonotype has ten or more counts. The V call is TRBV2, the J call TRBJ1-4, with D hard to call. Germline CDR1 reads SNHLY; CDR2 reads FYNNEI. With 5 bases removed from V and 0 bases from J, the gap between germline ends came to 13 bases. The CDR3 has 16 amino acids. The CDR3 is CASSRNPVATNEKLFF. In DNA form, the CDR3 reads TGTGCCAGCAGTAGGAACCCTGTTGCAACTAATGAAAAACTGTTTTTT.

This clonotype occurred a few times. The rearrangement links TRBV5-1 to TRBJ2-5; 8 bases align to TRBD2. Germline CDR1 SGHRS, CDR2 YFSETQ. The CDR3 spans 17 residues. The ends lost 4 bases at V and 4 bases at J; junction bases unmatched: 15. CDR3 residues: CASSPGGRREAVETQYF. The CDR3 DNA sequence: TGCGCCAGCAGCCCGGGAGGTCGGCGGGAGGCGGTAGAGACCCAGTACTTC.

This clonotype was recorded many times. The J gene is TRBJ2-7, the V gene TRBV7-9; the match to TRBD1 covers 8 bases. The CDR3 consists of 16 residues. CDR1 and CDR2 (germline): SEHNR, FQNEAQ (reference sequence). Trimming removed 1 base from V and 3 bases from J; junction bases left unmatched: 8. CDR3 nucleotide sequence: TGTGCCAGCAGCTTAGGGGCCGGGACAGGTCACTACGAGCAGTACTTC. It is translated as CASSLGAGTGHYEQYF.

This clonotype was seen at least ten times. The rearrangement links TRBV20-1 to TRBJ2-3; D is unresolved. This CDR3 spans 12 amino acids. Germline CDR1 and CDR2: DFQATT and SNEGSKA (reference sequence). V was trimmed by 5 bases and J by 4 bases, leaving 10 bases between them. CDR3 in DNA: TGCAGTGCTCGGACGAGAGCAGATACGCAGTATTTT. It translates to CSARTRADTQYF.

This clonotype was found many times. This chain uses TRBV28 with TRBJ2-1, with TRBD2 identical over 10 bases. The CDR3 runs to 15 residues. CDR1 and CDR2 from the germline V gene are MDHEN and SYDVKM. After removal of 1 base from V and 7 bases from J, the junction contained 4 bases not matched to a gene. CDR3 region: CASSLSASGSNEQFF. The CDR3 region has the DNA TGTGCCAGCAGTTTATCGGCTAGCGGGAGTAATGAGCAGTTCTTC.

Ten or more counts support this clonotype. The V and J genes are TRBV7-9 and TRBJ2-4; D gene ambiguous. The CDR3 extends over 12 amino acids. Trimming removed 5 bases from V and 6 bases from J, with 8 bases in between. Looked up from germline, CDR1 is SEHNR and CDR2 is FQNEAQ (reference sequence). The CDR3 DNA is TGTGCCAGCAGCCCGGGTACAAACATTCAGTACTTC. The encoded protein is CASSPGTNIQYF.

Many counts were recorded for this clonotype. V is TRBV7-9 and J is TRBJ2-1; weak D call: TRBD1 (6 bases). Germline CDR1 reads SEHNR; CDR2 reads FQNEAQ (reference sequence). V gave up 5 bases and J gave up 5 bases, with 13 bases separating them. The CDR3 is made up of 14 amino acids. The CDR3 bases are TGTGCCAGCAGCGTTTCGCAGGGGCACAATGAGCAGTTCTTC. It translates to CASSVSQGHNEQFF.

Only a few counts were recorded for this clonotype. J is TRBJ2-2 and V is TRBV18; perhaps TRBD1 as D (6 bases). Germline V gene data show CDR1 as KGHSH and CDR2 as LQKENI. The CDR3 has 15 amino acids. Deletions cut 4 bases from V and 1 base from J, with 10 bases between. The CDR3 loop is CASSLTGQNTGELFF. CDR3 DNA sequence: TGTGCCAGCTCACTAACGGGACAGAACACCGGGGAGCTGTTTTTT.

This clonotype was counted at least ten times. V and J are TRBV9 and TRBJ2-7; TRBD1 is a possible D gene (6 bases). There are 12 residues in the CDR3. Between the trimmed V and J ends, which lost 7 bases and 6 bases, there was a span of 14 bases. From germline, CDR1 is SGDLS and CDR2 YYNGEE. This chain's CDR3 is CASFGEQGEQYF. The CDR3 DNA follows: TGTGCCAGCTTCGGGGAACAGGGCGAGCAGTACTTC.